This T cell receptor beta chain was captured in a study of cytomegalovirus exposure and HLA in healthy donors. Study-level results: Later analysis identified a missense DCLRE1C variant that was linked to TCR beta V- and J-gene trimming.

Points on this clone: What it binds is not known.

PCR employed 60 Vbeta and 13 Jbeta primers. The method was immunoSEQ multiplex PCR; TCRdb's version includes in-frame clones alone and lacks a portion of them. The table has approximately 180,000 clones, around 84% seen once. CDR1 and CDR2 from the germline V gene are SGHAT and FQNNGV. The V end lost 3 bases, the J end lost 2 bases, and 7 bases lay between the germline ends. The CDR3 loop spans 13 amino acids. V is TRBV11-2 and J is TRBJ2-5, with unresolved D. This clonotype was obtained from a woman younger than 35 in good health and CMV-seronegative. Sequenced input: PBMCs. The DNA of the CDR3 is TGTGCCAGCAGCTTCAACAGACAAGAGACCCAGTACTTC. This sequence encodes CASSFNRQETQYF.